These 8 T cell receptor beta chains were all obtained from the same sample, sequenced in a study of blood T cell repertoires in COVID-19. Profiled with immunoSEQ multiplex PCR; TCRdb holds only in-frame clones, not every one. Among approximately 80,000 clones listed, 90% were seen once. The sequenced material came from peripheral blood. The receptors here all came from a woman aged 45-65 years in a cohort sampled during active COVID-19.

The chain employs TRBV29-1 and TRBJ2-2; the D gene is possibly TRBD1 (6 bases). V lost 2 bases, J lost 6 bases, and 7 bases lay in between. The CDR3 runs to 12 residues. Germline V gives CDR1 SQVTM, CDR2 ANQGSEA. The DNA for the CDR3 is TGCAGCGTTGAAACAGGGCCCGGGGAGCTGTTTTTT. It codes for CSVETGPGELFF.

With respect to this clone: The junction shows a germline mismatch at one end, possibly a read error. This sequence joins TRBV4-1 and TRBJ2-1; 7 nucleotides match TRBD2. Germline lookup yields CDR1 MGHRA and CDR2 YSYEKL. CDR3 length: 15 amino acids. The CDR3 loop reads CASSQDWGDYNEQFF. The DNA for the CDR3 is TGCGCCAGCAGCCAAGATTGGGGGGACTACAACGAGCAGTTCTTC.

This chain connects TRBV28 to TRBJ2-5; 12 nucleotides align to TRBD2. Per the germline V gene, CDR1 is MDHEN and CDR2 is SYDVKM. This CDR3 is 14 amino acids long. J lost 6 bases, V lost 8 bases, and 7 bases had no gene match. In nucleotides, the CDR3 is TGTGCCAGCCTGACTAGCGGGAGATTGAAGACCCAGTACTTC. This gives the protein CASLTSGRLKTQYF.

This clone was observed a single time. The J gene is TRBJ2-5, the V gene TRBV19; 7 bases fit TRBD2. The CDR3 extends over 14 amino acids. The J segment lost 2 bases and the V segment lost 3 bases, leaving 3 bases of the junction unmatched. CDR1 is LNHDA and CDR2 is SQIVND in the germline V gene (reference sequence). CDR3 amino acids: CASSMLAAQETQYF. The CDR3 nucleotides read TGTGCCAGTAGTATGCTAGCGGCACAAGAGACCCAGTACTTC. Complete variable domain (other parts from reference TRBV19 and TRBJ2-5): DGGITQSPKYLFRKEGQNVTLSCEQNLNHDAMYWYRQDPGQGLRLIYYSQIVNDFQKGDIAEGYSVSREKKESFPLTVTSAQKNPTAFYLCASSMLAAQETQYFGPGTRLLVL.

This clone appeared once. The chain combines TRBV5-1 with TRBJ1-4; 10 bases line up with TRBD1. From germline, CDR1 is SGHRS and CDR2 YFSETQ. This CDR3 has 15 residues. J lost 4 bases, V lost 4 bases, and 4 bases had no gene match. CDR3 in amino acids: CASSPWTGGNEKLFF. Written as DNA, the CDR3 is TGCGCCAGCAGCCCGTGGACAGGGGGTAATGAAAAACTGTTTTTT.

This chain uses TRBV19 with TRBJ1-1, with D possibly TRBD1 on 5 matching bases. The CDR3 has 12 residues. Germline V gives CDR1 LNHDA, CDR2 SQIVND (reference sequence). V was cut by 5 bases and J by 7 bases, with 11 bases left in between. The CDR3 spells CASSHQGGEAFF. As DNA, the CDR3 is TGTGCCAGTAGTCACCAGGGTGGTGAAGCTTTCTTT.

The CDR3 DNA sequence: TGTGCCAGCAGCTGGACTGATCAAGAGACCCAGTACTTC. Translating gives CASSWTDQETQYF. This chain connects TRBV7-9 to TRBJ2-5; TRBD2 is a possible D gene (5 bases). CDR3 length: 13 amino acids. V lost 4 bases and J lost 2, with 8 bases in between. Germline V gives CDR1 SEHNR, CDR2 FQNEAQ (reference sequence).

The chain uses TRBV7-9 and TRBJ1-5, with D possibly matching TRBD1 (6 bases). The CDR3 sequence is 13 residues long. Germline CDR1 SEHNR, CDR2 FQNEAQ (reference sequence). V lost 1 base, J lost 7 bases, and 8 bases lay in between. CDR3 loop: CASSLEGGQPQHF. In DNA form, the CDR3 reads TGTGCCAGCAGCTTAGAAGGGGGACAGCCCCAGCATTTT.